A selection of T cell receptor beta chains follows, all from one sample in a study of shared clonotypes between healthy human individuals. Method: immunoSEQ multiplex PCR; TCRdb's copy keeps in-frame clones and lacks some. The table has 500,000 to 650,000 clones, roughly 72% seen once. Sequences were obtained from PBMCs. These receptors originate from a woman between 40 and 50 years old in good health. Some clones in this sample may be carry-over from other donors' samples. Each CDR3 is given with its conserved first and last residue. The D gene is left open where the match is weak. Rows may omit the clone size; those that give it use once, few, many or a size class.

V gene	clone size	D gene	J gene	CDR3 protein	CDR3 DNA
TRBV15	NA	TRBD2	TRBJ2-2	CATSRDRATSGNTGELFF	TGTGCCACCAGCAGAGATCGGGCGACTAGCGGAAACACCGGGGAGCTGTTTTTT
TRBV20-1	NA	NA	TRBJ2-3	CSAPLADTQYF	TGCAGTGCACCTTTAGCAGATACGCAGTATTTT
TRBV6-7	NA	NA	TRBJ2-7	CASSWKLVGEQYF	TGTGCCAGCAGTTGGAAACTAGTGGGGGAGCAGTACTTC
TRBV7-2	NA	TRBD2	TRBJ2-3	CASSPTSGRADTQYF	TGTGCTAGCAGCCCCACTAGCGGGAGAGCAGATACGCAGTATTTT
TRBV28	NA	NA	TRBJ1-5	CASSWDQPQHF	TGTGCCAGCTCCTGGGATCAGCCCCAGCATTTT
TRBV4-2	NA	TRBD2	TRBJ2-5	CASSQGVFRGGEETQYF	TGTGCCAGCAGCCAAGGTGTATTCCGGGGGGGGGAAGAGACCCAGTACTTC
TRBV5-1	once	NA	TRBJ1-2	CASSSDYGPNYGYTF	TGCGCCAGCAGCTCCGATTATGGCCCTAACTATGGCTACACCTTC
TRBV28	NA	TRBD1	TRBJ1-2	CASRLGQGYGYTF	TGTGCCAGCAGACTAGGACAGGGGTATGGCTACACCTTC
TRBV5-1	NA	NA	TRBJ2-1	CASSLVREQFF	TGCGCCAGCAGCTTGGTTAGGGAGCAGTTCTTC
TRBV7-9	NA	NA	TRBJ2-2	CASSFSVGIRTGELFF	TGTGCCAGCAGCTTTTCAGTTGGGATTCGCACCGGGGAGCTGTTTTTT
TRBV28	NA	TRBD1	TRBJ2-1	CASSPATGIDNEQFF	TGTGCCAGCAGTCCAGCGACAGGGATCGACAATGAGCAGTTCTTC
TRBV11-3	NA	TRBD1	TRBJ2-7	CASSLEGQGANEQYF	TGTGCCAGCAGCTTAGAAGGACAGGGGGCCAACGAGCAGTACTTC
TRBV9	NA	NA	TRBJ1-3	CASSVEQGLSGNTIYF	TGTGCCAGCAGCGTAGAACAGGGACTCTCTGGAAACACCATATATTTT
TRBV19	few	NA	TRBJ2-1	CASSILWSGAYNEQFF	TGTGCCAGTAGTATCCTTTGGTCAGGGGCCTACAATGAGCAGTTCTTC
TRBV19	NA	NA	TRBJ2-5	CASSIGGPGGETQYF	TGTGCCAGTAGTATCGGAGGGCCTGGAGGAGAGACCCAGTACTTC
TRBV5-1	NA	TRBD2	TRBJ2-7	CASSRSGRFYEQYF	TGCGCCAGCAGCCGTAGCGGGAGGTTCTACGAGCAGTACTTC
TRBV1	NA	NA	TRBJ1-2	CTSSRQAPRQGQNGYTF	TGCACCAGCAGCCGACAGGCCCCCCGACAGGGGCAAAATGGCTACACCTTC
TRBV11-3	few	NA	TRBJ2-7	CASSFRSGKNYEQYF	TGTGCCAGCAGCTTTCGGAGCGGAAAAAACTACGAGCAGTACTTC
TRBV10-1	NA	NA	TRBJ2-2	CASRRGYDTGELFF	TGCGCCAGCCGTAGGGGCTACGACACCGGGGAGCTGTTTTTT
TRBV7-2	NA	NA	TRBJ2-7	CASSSGPGGYEQYF	TGTGCCAGCAGCTCAGGGCCCGGGGGCTACGAGCAGTACTTC
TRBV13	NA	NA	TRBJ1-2	CASSLYPAGYTF	TGTGCCAGCAGCTTATACCCCGCTGGCTACACCTTC
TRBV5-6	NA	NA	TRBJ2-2	CASSFDLTGELFF	TGTGCCAGCAGCTTCGATCTTACCGGGGAGCTGTTTTTT
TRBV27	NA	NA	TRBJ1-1	CASRAGANGDTEAFF	TGTGCCAGCAGGGCAGGGGCGAACGGTGACACTGAAGCTTTCTTT
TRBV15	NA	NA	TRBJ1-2	CATSRDGQGSGYTF	TGTGCCACCAGCAGAGATGGGCAGGGGTCTGGCTACACCTTC
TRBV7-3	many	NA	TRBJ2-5	CASSAQGGEETQYF	TGTGCCAGCAGCGCCCAGGGGGGAGAAGAGACCCAGTACTTC
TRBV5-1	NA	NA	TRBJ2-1	CASSLSARISGDEQFF	TGCGCCAGCAGCTTGTCAGCACGAATATCAGGCGATGAGCAGTTCTTC
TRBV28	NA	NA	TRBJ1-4	CASKGPTNEKLFF	TGTGCCAGCAAAGGGCCAACTAATGAAAAACTGTTTTTT
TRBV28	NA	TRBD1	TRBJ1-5	CASSLTGGANQPQHF	TGTGCCAGCAGTTTGACAGGGGGAGCCAATCAGCCCCAGCATTTT
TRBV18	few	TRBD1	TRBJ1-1	CASRRGRDTEAFF	TGTGCCAGCCGGAGGGGGCGGGATACTGAAGCTTTCTTT
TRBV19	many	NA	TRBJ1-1	CASSIPLAGEAFF	TGTGCCAGTAGTATACCGCTAGCGGGTGAGGCTTTCTTT
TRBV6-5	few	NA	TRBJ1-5	CASGEGLNQPQHF	TGTGCCAGCGGGGAAGGGTTAAATCAGCCCCAGCATTTT
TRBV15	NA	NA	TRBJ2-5	CATSRDIQETQYF	TGTGCCACCAGCAGGGACATCCAAGAGACCCAGTACTTC
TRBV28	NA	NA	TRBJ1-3	CASEKLGNTIYF	TGTGCCAGCGAGAAATTAGGAAACACCATATATTTT
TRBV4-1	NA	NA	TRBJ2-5	CASSQDRAGEQYF	TGCGCCAGCAGCCAGGACAGGGCGGGAGAGCAGTACTTC
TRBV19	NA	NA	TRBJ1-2	CASTPGQFSYGYTF	TGTGCCAGTACCCCGGGACAATTTTCTTATGGCTACACCTTC
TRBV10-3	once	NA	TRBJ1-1	CAISSSMGDGTEAFF	TGTGCCATCAGCTCTTCAATGGGGGATGGCACTGAAGCTTTCTTT
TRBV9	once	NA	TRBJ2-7	CASSETGTLSYEQYF	TGTGCCAGCAGCGAGACCGGGACTCTCTCCTACGAGCAGTACTTC
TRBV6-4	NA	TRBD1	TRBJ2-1	CASSVETGVYNEQFF	TGTGCCAGCAGTGTTGAGACAGGGGTCTACAATGAGCAGTTCTTC
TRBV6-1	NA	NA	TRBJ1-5	CASSGYSNQPQHF	TGTGCCAGCAGTGGCTATAGCAATCAGCCCCAGCATTTT
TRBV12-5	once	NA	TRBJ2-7	CASGLATSQARYEQYF	TGTGCTAGTGGTTTGGCTACTAGCCAGGCGCGCTACGAGCAGTACTTC
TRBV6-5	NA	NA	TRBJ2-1	CASSYSPGGGSGEQFF	TGTGCCAGCAGTTACTCGCCGGGGGGCGGGAGCGGTGAGCAGTTCTTC
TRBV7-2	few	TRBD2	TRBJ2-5	CASSLAMLAGGLETQYF	TGTGCCAGCAGCTTAGCTATGCTAGCGGGAGGTCTTGAGACCCAGTACTTC
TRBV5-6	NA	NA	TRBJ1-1	CASSRGRWVGYGNTEAFF	TGTGCCAGCAGCCGCGGACGGTGGGTGGGATATGGGAACACTGAAGCTTTCTTT
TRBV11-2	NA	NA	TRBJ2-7	CASSLDWGRMYEQYF	TGTGCCAGCAGCTTAGATTGGGGGCGCATGTACGAGCAGTACTTC
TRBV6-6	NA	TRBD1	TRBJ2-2	CASSPPGQGRTGELFF	TGTGCCAGCAGTCCGCCGGGACAGGGGCGCACCGGGGAGCTGTTTTTT
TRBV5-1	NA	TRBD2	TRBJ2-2	CASSTPGLAYTGELFF	TGCGCCAGCAGCACCCCCGGACTAGCGTACACCGGGGAGCTGTTTTTT
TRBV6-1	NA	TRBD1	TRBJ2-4	CASTDTGGAQIQYF	TGTGCCAGCACAGACACAGGGGGCGCACAGATTCAGTACTTC
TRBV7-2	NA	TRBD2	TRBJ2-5	CASSLGLAGVETQYF	TGTGCCAGCAGCTTAGGGCTAGCGGGAGTGGAGACCCAGTACTTC
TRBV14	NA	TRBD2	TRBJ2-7	CASSLAGGPGEQYF	TGTGCCAGCAGCCTAGCGGGAGGGCCGGGCGAGCAGTACTTC
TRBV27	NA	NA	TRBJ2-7	CASTDRNRYEQYF	TGTGCCAGCACAGACAGGAACCGGTACGAGCAGTACTTC
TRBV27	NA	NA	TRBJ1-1	CASSLNDFSAEAFF	TGTGCCAGCAGTTTAAACGACTTTTCTGCTGAAGCTTTCTTT
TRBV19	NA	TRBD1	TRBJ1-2	CASSMAGTGSDGYTF	TGTGCCAGTAGTATGGCCGGGACAGGGTCCGATGGCTACACCTTC
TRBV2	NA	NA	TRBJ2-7	CASSPYRAAQGTEQYF	TGTGCCAGCAGTCCCTACAGGGCGGCCCAGGGTACCGAGCAGTACTTC
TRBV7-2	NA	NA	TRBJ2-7	CASSLVNPYEQYF	TGTGCCAGCAGCTTAGTAAACCCCTACGAGCAGTACTTC
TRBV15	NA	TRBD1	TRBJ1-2	CATSSGQGDYGYTF	TGTGCCACCAGCAGCGGACAGGGCGACTATGGCTACACCTTC